This T cell receptor beta chain was retrieved from a study of T-cell memory formation after mild COVID-19. Broader study findings: Detection of some responders pre-infection suggested pre-existing cross-reactive memory T cells participated. Contracting CD4+ clones sat mainly in CM and EM; CD8+ in EMRA. Clones shrinking between day 15 and 85 showed a balanced CD4/CD8 split, and those that grew later tilted toward CD4+. Second-wave clones reaching peak frequency on day 37 lacked confirmed SARS-CoV-2 specificity.

This clonotype showed up just once. Its specificity is not known. MiXCR was run by TCRdb on the 5' RACE reads, yielding one entry per CDR3 protein. The sample includes around 310,000 distinct CDR3 sequences, around 20% seen only once; the top ten take under 25%. This TCR derives from a man younger than 30 who had mild COVID-19 (a few samples of this study predate the infection). Cell type and time point are not known. Material for sequencing was PBMCs or a T cell subset sorted from them (not recorded which).

Here the CDR3 reads CASSQEALKASGANVLTF. CDR3 in DNA: TGCGCCAGCAGCCAAGAGGCGCTAAAGGCCTCTGGGGCCAACGTCCTGACTTTC. This chain joins TRBV4-3 and TRBJ2-6; unclear D gene. Germline values: CDR1 LGHNA, CDR2 YSLEER. This CDR3 contains 18 residues. The V end was cut by 0 bases, the J end by 0 bases, with 12 bases between.